This is a list of T cell receptor beta chains from one sample in a study of blood T cells in healthy people across ages. MiXCR was run by TCRdb on the 5' RACE reads, yielding one entry per CDR3 protein. The data show some 710,000 distinct CDR3 sequences, 22% seen once. The sample taken for sequencing was blood. The source of these receptors is a man between 65 and 85 years old in good health. Both conserved end residues are part of each CDR3. The D gene is left open where the match is weak. Clone size is stated in some rows and not others, as once, few, many or a class when expanded.

abundance	d_gene	v_gene	j_gene	CDR3nt	CDR3aa
NA	TRBD2	TRBV9	TRBJ2-5	TGTGCCAGCAGCGTAGTACTAGCGGGGGGGCAAGAGACCCAGTACTTC	CASSVVLAGGQETQYF
NA	TRBD2	TRBV9	TRBJ2-5	TGTGCCAGCAGCGTAGCTGCGGGGGGTACTCAAGAGACCCAGTACTTC	CASSVAAGGTQETQYF
NA	TRBD2	TRBV5-1	TRBJ2-5	TGCGCCAGCAGCTTGGGTTTGCGGGGGGATCCAGAGACCCAGTACTTC	CASSLGLRGDPETQYF
NA	TRBD1	TRBV6-2/TRBV6-3	TRBJ2-7	TGTGCCAGCAGTTACCAGGGGGCGCAGGCCTACGAGCAGTACTTC	CASSYQGAQAYEQYF
many	NA	TRBV10-3	TRBJ1-1	TGTGCCATCAGTGAGCAGGCTGAAGCTTTCTTT	CAISEQAEAFF
many	NA	TRBV12-3/TRBV12-4	TRBJ2-2	TGTGCCAGTGCGTACGGCGGAGCGAACACCGGGGAGCTGTTTTTT	CASAYGGANTGELFF
NA	NA	TRBV12-3/TRBV12-4	TRBJ2-3	TGTGCCAGCAGTATCGTAGATGCGCAGTATTTT	CASSIVDAQYF
NA	NA	TRBV12-5	TRBJ1-3	TGTGCTAGTGGTTTGGGACTTTTTAGCTCTGGAAACACCATATATTTT	CASGLGLFSSGNTIYF
few	NA	TRBV11-2	TRBJ2-3	TGTGCCAGCAGCTTAGGTTACAGGGATGATACGCAGTATTTT	CASSLGYRDDTQYF
NA	NA	TRBV19	TRBJ2-7	TGTGCCATCACGATGAGCCGTTACTACGAGCAGTACTTC	CAITMSRYYEQYF
NA	NA	TRBV21-1	TRBJ1-2	TGTGCCAGCAGCAAGGGACAGGGGGGCTATGGCTACACCTTC	CASSKGQGGYGYTF
NA	TRBD1	TRBV2	TRBJ1-6	TGTGCCAGCAGTGAGCGGCAGGGGGCTAATTCACCCCTCCACTTT	CASSERQGANSPLHF
few	TRBD1	TRBV28	TRBJ2-1	TGTGCCAGCAGCCCCTACCTGACAGGGGTCTACAATGAGCAGTTCTTC	CASSPYLTGVYNEQFF
many	NA	TRBV27	TRBJ2-6	TGTGCCAGCAGAGGTTTACCGTCGGGGGCCAACGTCCTGACTTTC	CASRGLPSGANVLTF
NA	TRBD1	TRBV29-1	TRBJ2-7	TGCAGCGTAGAGGGGACAGGGGCAACCTACGAGCAGTACTTC	CSVEGTGATYEQYF
few	NA	TRBV9	TRBJ2-3	TGTGCCAGCAGCGTAAACCCGGGGCCTTTTATCACAGATACGCAGTATTTT	CASSVNPGPFITDTQYF